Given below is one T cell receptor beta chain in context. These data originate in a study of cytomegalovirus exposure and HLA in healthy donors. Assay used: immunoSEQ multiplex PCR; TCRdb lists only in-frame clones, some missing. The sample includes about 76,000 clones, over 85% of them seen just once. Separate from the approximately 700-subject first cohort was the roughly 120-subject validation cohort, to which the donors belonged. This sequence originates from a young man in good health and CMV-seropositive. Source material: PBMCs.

DNA for the CDR3: TGCGCCAGCCGAGCCGGGACAGGACCCGAGCAGTACTTC. Residues: CASRAGTGPEQYF. The rearrangement joins TRBV5-1 to TRBJ2-7, with 8 bases aligning to TRBD1. The V gene end was trimmed by 7 bases and the J gene end by 6 bases; junction bases not matched to a gene: 9. This CDR3 has 13 residues. Per the germline V gene, CDR1 is SGHRS and CDR2 is YFSETQ.